The 11 T cell receptor beta chains given below trace back to one sample, sequenced in a study of type 1 and type 2 diabetes patients. PCR was run on genomic DNA. The TCR beta CDR3 region was amplified using 30 forward and 13 reverse primers. TCRdb reprocessed the multiplex PCR reads with MiXCR, giving one entry per CDR3 protein. The repertoire holds 250,000 or so distinct CDR3 sequences, with more than 40% as singletons. The sample taken for sequencing was peripheral blood mononuclear cells (PBMCs). These receptors all come from a man between 18 and 29 years old with type 2 diabetes.

The J gene is TRBJ1-5, the V gene TRBV7-8; D uncertain. V gave up 1 base and J gave up 0 bases, with 7 bases separating them. Germline V CDR1 and CDR2: SGHVS, FQNEAQ. The CDR3 is made up of 15 amino acids. CDR3 sequence reads: CASSLDPYSNQPQHF. CDR3 nucleotides: TGTGCCAGCAGCTTAGACCCGTATAGCAATCAGCCCCAGCATTTT.

The rearrangement joins TRBV6-6 to TRBJ2-2; no reliable D call. Per germline, CDR1 MNHNY and CDR2 SVGAGI (reference sequence). Trimming took 7 bases from V and 6 from J, leaving 12 bases between them. The CDR3 spans 13 residues. The CDR3 sequence is CASNLRVAGELFF. For the CDR3, the DNA is TGTGCCAGCAACTTAAGGGTGGCCGGGGAGCTGTTTTTT.

The J gene is TRBJ2-7, the V gene TRBV6-2 or TRBV6-3; 7 bases are shared with TRBD1. The V gene's germline CDR1 is MNHEY and CDR2 SVGEGT. This CDR3 has 14 amino acids. With V trimmed by 7 bases and J by 2 bases, 8 bases remained unmatched. In DNA, the CDR3 is TGTGCCAGCACCCGAGACAGGGTGGCCTACGAGCAGTACTTC. It codes for CASTRDRVAYEQYF.

The chain carries TRBV19 and TRBJ1-1; 7 bases fit TRBD1. The trim removed 5 bases at V and 0 bases at J, leaving 12 bases unmatched. This CDR3 region has 17 residues. CDR1 is LNHDA, CDR2 SQIVND, per germline (reference sequence). The CDR3 nucleotides are TGTGCCAGTAGTCCCGGGACAGCGACATTACTGAACACTGAAGCTTTCTTT. Amino acid sequence: CASSPGTATLLNTEAFF. Looking up the rest from reference TRBV19 and TRBJ1-1 gives the full variable domain: DGGITQSPKYLFRKEGQNVTLSCEQNLNHDAMYWYRQDPGQGLRLIYYSQIVNDFQKGDIAEGYSVSREKKESFPLTVTSAQKNPTAFYLCASSPGTATLLNTEAFFGQGTRLTVV.

This clonotype was counted a single time. V gene TRBV10-1 combines with J gene TRBJ2-2; D remains unclear. CDR1 is WNHNN, CDR2 SYGVQD, per germline (reference sequence). This CDR3 has 13 residues. The V end lost 3 bases, the J end lost 1 base, and 3 bases lay between the germline ends. The CDR3 DNA is TGCGCCAGCAGTGACCTGAACACCGGGGAGCTGTTTTTT. The encoded protein is CASSDLNTGELFF.

The chain couples TRBV5-4 to TRBJ2-3; the D call may be TRBD1 or TRBD2 (6 bases each). Germline lookup yields CDR1 SGHNT and CDR2 YYREEE (reference sequence). The CDR3 covers 15 residues. V lost 2 bases and J 1 base, leaving 11 bases between the germline ends. CDR3 nucleotides: TGTGCCAGCAGCTTACGGGGGACACGCACAGATACGCAGTATTTT. Protein sequence: CASSLRGTRTDTQYF.

This clonotype was picked up a small number of times. This chain uses TRBV9 with TRBJ2-3; D is unclear. The CDR3 loop spans 14 amino acids. Germline CDR1 reads SGDLS; CDR2 reads YYNGEE. Trimming took off 3 bases at V and 1 base at J, with 9 bases between the two ends. The CDR3 loop reads CASSGGYRTDTQYF. The CDR3 DNA follows: TGTGCCAGCAGCGGTGGCTATCGCACAGATACGCAGTATTTT.

Concerning this clonotype: A much larger clone lies one base from this, so it may be a read error. The chain employs TRBV10-1 and TRBJ2-7, with D possibly being TRBD1 or TRBD2 (5 bases each). The germline V and J ends were trimmed by 4 bases and 5 bases, with 12 bases remaining between them. This CDR3 comprises 13 residues. CDR1 is WNHNN and CDR2 is SYGVQD in the germline V gene (reference sequence). The CDR3 bases are TGCGCCAGCAGTGCTCACGGGGCCGACGAGCAGTACTTC. Its translation is CASSAHGADEQYF.

The J gene is TRBJ2-1, the V gene TRBV5-6; D gene ambiguous. Germline CDR1 is SGHDT and CDR2 is YYEEEE. The CDR3 is 12 amino acids. The V and J ends lost 0 bases and 10 bases respectively, with 8 bases between them. CDR3 amino acids: CASSLGLKEQFF. The CDR3 nucleotides read TGTGCCAGCAGCTTGGGTCTGAAGGAGCAGTTCTTC.

The J gene is TRBJ1-1, the V gene TRBV5-1; D uncertain. The CDR3 covers 14 residues. CDR1 is SGHRS and CDR2 is YFSETQ in the germline V gene. The V end was cut by 0 bases, the J end by 9 bases, with 15 bases between. CDR3 nucleotide sequence: TGCGCCAGCAGCTTGGACTTGGGCGGGAGTCAAGCTTTCTTT. Residues: CASSLDLGGSQAFF.

The chain recombines TRBV20-1 with TRBJ2-7; D gene ambiguous. V was cut by 5 bases and J by 7 bases, with 18 bases left in between. This CDR3 has 13 amino acids. Germline V gives CDR1 DFQATT, CDR2 SNEGSKA (reference sequence). The CDR3: CSAPGGVSHEQYF. CDR3 DNA: TGCAGTGCTCCCGGCGGAGTTTCCCATGAGCAGTACTTC.